Following are 6 T cell receptor beta chains from one sample sequenced in a study of blood T cell repertoires in COVID-19. Profiled with immunoSEQ multiplex PCR; TCRdb holds only in-frame clones, not every one. The sample includes around 87,000 clones, about 75% of them seen just once. Sequenced sample: peripheral blood. The receptors originated from a woman aged 80 or over with acute or convalescent COVID-19.

The chain carries TRBV7-8 and TRBJ2-1, with 7 bases fitting TRBD1. Losses at the gene ends were 4 bases for V and 9 bases for J; bases not matched to a gene: 9. The CDR3 contains 14 residues. Germline V gives CDR1 SGHVS, CDR2 FQNEAQ. The CDR3: CASSSSIGGGEQFF. CDR3 nucleotide sequence: TGTGCCAGCAGCTCCTCCATAGGGGGCGGTGAGCAGTTCTTC.

The chain has TRBV18 and TRBJ2-3, with D possibly TRBD2 on 6 matching bases. The CDR3 is 16 amino acids. Germline V gene lookup returns CDR1 KGHSH and CDR2 LQKENI. The V and J ends lost 5 bases and 0 bases respectively, with 15 bases between them. Here the CDR3 reads CASSSRPGLSTDTQYF. CDR3 sequence (DNA): TGTGCCAGCTCAAGTCGACCGGGACTGAGCACAGATACGCAGTATTTT.

Only one count was recorded for this clone. CDR3: CASSLGLEAFF. The CDR3 bases are TGTGCCAGCAGTTTAGGACTTGAAGCTTTCTTT. The genes are TRBV12-3 or TRBV12-4 and TRBJ1-1, with unresolved D. The germline V and J ends were trimmed by 1 base and 7 bases, with 4 bases remaining between them. The CDR3 is made up of 11 amino acids.

For the CDR3, the DNA is TGCGCCAGCAGCTTTCAACCGGGACACTGGGAGACCCAGTACTTC. Translation gives CASSFQPGHWETQYF. V usage is TRBV5-1 and J usage is TRBJ2-5, with a tentative D call TRBD1 (6 bases). V was shortened by 2 bases and J by 5 bases, with 16 bases between the two germline ends. CDR1 and CDR2 (germline): SGHRS, YFSETQ. The CDR3 sequence is 15 residues long. The full variable domain, its missing parts supplied by reference TRBV5-1 and TRBJ2-5, is KAGVTQTPRYLIKTRGQQVTLSCSPISGHRSVSWYQQTPGQGLQFLFEYFSETQRNKGNFPGRFSGRQFSNSRSEMNVSTLELGDSALYLCASSFQPGHWETQYFGPGTRLLVL.

Many counts were recorded for this clone. The chain links TRBV5-6 to TRBJ2-2, with 8 bases identical to TRBD1. Germline assignment: CDR1 SGHDT and CDR2 YYEEEE. The J segment lost 5 bases and the V segment lost 3 bases, leaving 3 bases of the junction unmatched. This CDR3 comprises 14 residues. The CDR3: CASSSRQGTGELFF. As DNA, the CDR3 is TGTGCCAGCAGCTCCCGACAGGGGACCGGGGAGCTGTTTTTT.

The chain combines TRBV6-1 with TRBJ2-7; D is possibly TRBD1 (5 bases). The CDR3 has 15 residues. CDR1 is MNHNS and CDR2 is SASEGT in the germline V gene. Trimming pared 2 bases from V and 3 bases from J, leaving 14 bases between. The CDR3 is CASSEQGTVGYEQYF. The CDR3 coding sequence is TGTGCCAGCAGTGAACAGGGAACCGTAGGCTACGAGCAGTACTTC.